This TCR beta chain appears in the sequencing data of a study of T cell changes during pregnancy in multiple sclerosis. Data came from immunoSEQ multiplex PCR; TCRdb stores just in-frame clones and leaves some out. The table records tens of thousands of clones, approximately 85% of them present only once. To note about this clone: Additional DNA sequences in this sample encode the identical CDR3.

CDR3 length: 13 amino acids. Trimming shortened V by 1 base and J by 5 bases, and 7 bases separated the two germline ends. CDR1 and CDR2 from the germline V gene are SGHTA and FQGTGA. The chain employs TRBV7-3 and TRBJ2-3; possibly TRBD2 for D (5 bases). This receptor was identified in a female donor with multiple sclerosis, enrolled in a pregnancy study. Here the sequenced sample was peripheral blood, taken in the first trimester of pregnancy. The CDR3 nucleotides read TGTGCCAGCAGCTTAAGAGAGGGAGATACGCAGTATTTT. Translating it yields CASSLREGDTQYF.